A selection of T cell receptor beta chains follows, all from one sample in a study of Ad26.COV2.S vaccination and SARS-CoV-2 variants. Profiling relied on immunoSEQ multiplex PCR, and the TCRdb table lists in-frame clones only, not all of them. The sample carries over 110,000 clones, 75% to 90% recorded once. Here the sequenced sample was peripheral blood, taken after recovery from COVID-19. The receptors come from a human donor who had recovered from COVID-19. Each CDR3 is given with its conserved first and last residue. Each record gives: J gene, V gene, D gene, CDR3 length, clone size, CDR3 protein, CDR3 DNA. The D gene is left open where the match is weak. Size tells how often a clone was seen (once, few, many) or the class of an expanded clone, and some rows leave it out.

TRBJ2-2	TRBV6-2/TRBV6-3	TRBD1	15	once	CASSSQGAYTGELFF	TGTGCCAGCAGTTCACAGGGGGCGTATACCGGGGAGCTGTTTTTT
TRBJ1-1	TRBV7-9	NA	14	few	CASSSRTVNTEAFF	TGTGCCAGCAGCTCCCGGACAGTTAACACTGAAGCTTTCTTT
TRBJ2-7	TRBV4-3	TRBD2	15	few	CASSPELAGIYEQYF	TGCGCCAGCAGCCCTGAACTAGCGGGGATCTACGAGCAGTACTTC
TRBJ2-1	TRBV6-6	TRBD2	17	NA	CASSLRRSGGGYNEQFF	TGTGCCAGCAGTCTCCGCCGGAGCGGGGGGGGATACAATGAGCAGTTCTTC
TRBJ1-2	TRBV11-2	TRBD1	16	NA	CASSLGGQALNYGYTF	TGTGCCAGCAGCTTAGGGGGACAGGCCTTAAACTATGGCTACACCTTC
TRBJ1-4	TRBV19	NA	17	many	CASMQGPLFSTNEKLFF	TGTGCCAGTATGCAGGGGCCGCTATTTTCAACTAATGAAAAACTGTTTTTT
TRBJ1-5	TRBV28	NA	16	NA	CASSLLTGNSNQPQHF	TGTGCCAGCAGTTTACTTACAGGGAATAGCAATCAGCCCCAGCATTTT
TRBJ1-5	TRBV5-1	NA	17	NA	CASSYNKGTDSNQPQHF	TGCGCCAGCAGCTATAATAAAGGGACGGATAGCAATCAGCCCCAGCATTTT
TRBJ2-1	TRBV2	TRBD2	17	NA	CASSDALGGSSYNEQFF	TGTGCCAGCAGTGACGCGCTCGGCGGGAGCTCCTACAATGAGCAGTTCTTC
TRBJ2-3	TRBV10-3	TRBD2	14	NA	CAISSGGAVDTQYF	TGTGCCATCAGTAGCGGGGGGGCTGTAGATACGCAGTATTTT
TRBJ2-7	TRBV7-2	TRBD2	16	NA	CASSLNPTGGRYEQYF	TGTGCCAGCAGCTTAAATCCGACGGGGGGGCGCTACGAGCAGTACTTC
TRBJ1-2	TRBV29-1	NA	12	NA	CSVESMGAGYTF	TGCAGCGTTGAATCAATGGGGGCCGGCTACACCTTC
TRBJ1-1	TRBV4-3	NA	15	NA	CASSQVMGGNTEAFF	TGCGCCAGCAGCCAAGTAATGGGAGGGAACACTGAAGCTTTCTTT
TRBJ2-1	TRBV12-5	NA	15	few	CASAPPDRSYNEQFF	TGTGCTAGTGCCCCCCCGGATCGGTCCTACAATGAGCAGTTCTTC
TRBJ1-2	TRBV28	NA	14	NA	CASSSPQPGQSYTF	TGTGCCAGCAGTTCACCACAGCCAGGGCAGAGCTACACCTTC
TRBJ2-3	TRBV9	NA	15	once	CASSALGSHTDTQYF	TGTGCCAGCAGCGCATTAGGGTCGCACACAGATACGCAGTATTTT
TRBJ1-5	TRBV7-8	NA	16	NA	CASSLEVGMGNQPQHF	TGTGCCAGCAGCTTAGAAGTAGGAATGGGCAATCAGCCCCAGCATTTT
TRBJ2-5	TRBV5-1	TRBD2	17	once	CASSLDLAGDLQETQYF	TGCGCCAGCAGCTTGGATTTAGCGGGGGACCTCCAAGAGACCCAGTACTTC
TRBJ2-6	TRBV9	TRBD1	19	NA	CASSVVGTGVYSGANVLTF	TGTGCCAGCAGCGTAGTTGGGACAGGTGTTTACTCTGGGGCCAACGTCCTGACTTTC
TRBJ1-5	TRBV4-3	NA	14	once	CASSQATSNQPQHF	TGCGCCAGCAGCCAAGCGACAAGCAATCAGCCCCAGCATTTT
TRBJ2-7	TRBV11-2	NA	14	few	CASSPLVSSYEQYF	TGTGCCAGCAGCCCCCTTGTGAGCTCCTACGAGCAGTACTTC
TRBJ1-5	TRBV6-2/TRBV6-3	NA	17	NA	CASSYPRPDSRNQPQHF	TGTGCCAGCAGTTACCCTAGGCCGGACTCCCGCAATCAGCCCCAGCATTTT
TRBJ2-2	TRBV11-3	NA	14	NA	CASSLGGNTGELFF	TGTGCCAGCAGCTTAGGGGGCAACACCGGGGAGCTGTTTTTT
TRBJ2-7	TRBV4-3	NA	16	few	CASSPQGTQSIYEQYF	TGCGCCAGCAGCCCACAAGGGACACAAAGCATCTACGAGCAGTACTTC
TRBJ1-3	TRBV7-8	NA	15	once	CASSLLTFTGNTIYF	TGTGCCAGCAGCCTACTCACCTTTACTGGAAACACCATATATTTT
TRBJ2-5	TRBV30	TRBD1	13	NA	CAWSRDRVETQYF	TGTGCCTGGAGTCGGGACAGGGTGGAGACCCAGTACTTC
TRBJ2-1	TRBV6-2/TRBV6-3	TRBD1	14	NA	CASSPGQGNNEQFF	TGTGCCAGCAGCCCTGGACAGGGGAACAATGAGCAGTTCTTC
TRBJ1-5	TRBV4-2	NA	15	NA	CASSQVQGGNQPQHF	TGTGCCAGCAGCCAAGTTCAGGGCGGCAATCAGCCCCAGCATTTT
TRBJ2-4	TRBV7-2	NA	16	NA	CASSPSVAQAWDIQYF	TGTGCCAGCAGCCCCAGTGTTGCTCAGGCGTGGGACATTCAGTACTTC
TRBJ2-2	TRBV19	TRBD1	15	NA	CASSMGQGSNGELFF	TGTGCCAGTAGTATGGGACAGGGGTCGAACGGGGAGCTGTTTTTT
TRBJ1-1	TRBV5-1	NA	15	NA	CASSLLGVSNTEAFF	TGCGCCAGCAGCTTGCTTGGCGTATCGAACACTGAAGCTTTCTTT
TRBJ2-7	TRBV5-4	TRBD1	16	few	CASSLTEWGQRYEQYF	TGTGCCAGCAGCCTTACAGAATGGGGACAGCGCTACGAGCAGTACTTC
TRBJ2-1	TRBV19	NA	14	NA	CASSPGPPGNEQFF	TGTGCCAGTAGTCCGGGACCCCCCGGGAATGAGCAGTTCTTC
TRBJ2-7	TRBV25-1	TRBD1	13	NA	CASSGTGTYEQYF	TGTGCCAGCAGCGGGACAGGAACTTACGAGCAGTACTTC
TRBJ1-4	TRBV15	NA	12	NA	CATGRRGEKLFF	TGTGCCACCGGACGCAGGGGAGAAAAACTGTTTTTT
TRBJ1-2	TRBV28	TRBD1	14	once	CASSPKQGAGGYTF	TGTGCCAGCAGTCCTAAACAGGGGGCCGGTGGCTACACCTTC
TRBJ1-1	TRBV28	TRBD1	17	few	CASSFPDGVQGDTEAFF	TGTGCCAGCAGTTTTCCTGATGGGGTGCAGGGGGACACTGAAGCTTTCTTT
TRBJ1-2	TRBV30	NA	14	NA	CAWSVQRGIYGYTF	TGTGCCTGGAGTGTACAACGGGGGATCTATGGCTACACCTTC
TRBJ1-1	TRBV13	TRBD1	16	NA	CASSQVGDPRGTEAFF	TGTGCCAGCAGCCAAGTGGGGGACCCCAGGGGGACTGAAGCTTTCTTT
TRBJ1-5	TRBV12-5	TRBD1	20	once	CASGLPQDRDPSNSNQPQHF	TGTGCTAGTGGTTTGCCCCAAGACAGGGATCCTTCCAATAGCAATCAGCCCCAGCATTTT
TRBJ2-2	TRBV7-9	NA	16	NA	CASGTEGGLYTGELFF	TGTGCCAGCGGGACCGAAGGGGGACTTTACACCGGGGAGCTGTTTTTT
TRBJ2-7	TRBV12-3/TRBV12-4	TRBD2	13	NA	CASSPGGSYEQYF	TGTGCCAGCAGCCCGGGGGGTTCCTACGAGCAGTACTTC
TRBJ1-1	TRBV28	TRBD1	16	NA	CASSSRQGAVKVEAFF	TGTGCCAGCAGTTCGAGACAGGGGGCGGTCAAGGTTGAAGCTTTCTTT
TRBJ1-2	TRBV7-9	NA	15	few	CASSLALTDTYGYTF	TGTGCCAGCAGCTTAGCCCTGACGGATACCTATGGCTACACCTTC
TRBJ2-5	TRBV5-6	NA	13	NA	CASSRGYQETQYF	TGTGCCAGCAGCCGGGGGTACCAAGAGACCCAGTACTTC
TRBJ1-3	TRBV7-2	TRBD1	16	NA	CASSYGTGGPGNTIYF	TGTGCCAGCAGCTACGGGACAGGCGGGCCTGGAAACACCATATATTTT
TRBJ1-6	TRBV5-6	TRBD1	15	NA	CASSFSRTGNSPLHF	TGTGCCAGCAGCTTTTCACGGACAGGGAACTCACCCCTCCACTTT
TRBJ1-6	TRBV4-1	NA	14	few	CASSHVRAGSPLHF	TGCGCCAGCAGCCACGTACGTGCGGGTTCACCCCTCCACTTT
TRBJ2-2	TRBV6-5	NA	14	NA	CASSPMTDTGELFF	TGTGCCAGCAGTCCCATGACAGACACCGGGGAGCTGTTTTTT
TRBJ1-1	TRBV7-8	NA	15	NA	CASSLVNSMNTEAFF	TGTGCCAGCAGCCTCGTCAACAGCATGAACACTGAAGCTTTCTTT
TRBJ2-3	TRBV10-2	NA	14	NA	CASTLTPFTDTQYF	TGCGCCTCCACCCTCACGCCTTTCACAGATACGCAGTATTTT
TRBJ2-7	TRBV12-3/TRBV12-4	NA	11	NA	CASRGYYEQYF	TGTGCCAGCAGAGGATATTACGAGCAGTACTTC
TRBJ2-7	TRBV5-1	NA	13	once	CASSLGPAYEQYF	TGCGCCAGCAGCTTAGGACCGGCCTACGAGCAGTACTTC
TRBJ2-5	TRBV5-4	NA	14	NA	CASSLDGRQETQYF	TGTGCCAGCAGCTTGGACGGCCGTCAAGAGACCCAGTACTTC
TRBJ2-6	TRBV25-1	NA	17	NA	CASSEGPTLSGANVLTF	TGTGCCAGCAGTGAAGGCCCAACCTTGTCTGGGGCCAACGTCCTGACTTTC
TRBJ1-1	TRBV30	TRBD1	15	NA	CATDRDSTLNTEAFF	TGTGCCACCGACCGGGACAGTACGTTGAACACTGAAGCTTTCTTT
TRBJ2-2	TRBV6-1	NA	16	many	CASSEPGPQVPGELFF	TGTGCCAGCAGTGAACCCGGGCCCCAGGTTCCCGGGGAGCTGTTTTTT